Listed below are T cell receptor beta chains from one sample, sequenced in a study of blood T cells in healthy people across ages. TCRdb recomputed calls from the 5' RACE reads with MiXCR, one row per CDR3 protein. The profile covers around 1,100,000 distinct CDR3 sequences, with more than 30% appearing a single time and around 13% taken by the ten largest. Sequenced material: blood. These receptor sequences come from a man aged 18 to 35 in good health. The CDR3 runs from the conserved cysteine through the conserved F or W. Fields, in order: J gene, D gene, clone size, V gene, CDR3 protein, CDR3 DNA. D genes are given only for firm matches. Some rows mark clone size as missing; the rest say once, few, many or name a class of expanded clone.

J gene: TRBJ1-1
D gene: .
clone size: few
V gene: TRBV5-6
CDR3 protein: CASSGTHKNTEAFF
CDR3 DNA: TGTGCCAGCAGCGGAACCCACAAGAACACTGAAGCTTTCTTT

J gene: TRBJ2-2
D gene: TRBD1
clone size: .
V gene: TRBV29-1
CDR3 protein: CSVEQGARGTGELFF
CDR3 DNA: TGCAGCGTTGAACAGGGGGCGCGGGGCACCGGGGAGCTGTTTTTT

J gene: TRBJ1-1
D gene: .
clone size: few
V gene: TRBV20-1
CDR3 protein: CSARDPQGLPTEAFF
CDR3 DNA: TGCAGTGCTAGGGACCCCCAGGGGCTGCCCACTGAAGCTTTCTTT

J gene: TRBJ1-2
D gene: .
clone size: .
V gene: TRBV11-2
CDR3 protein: CASSIRHGGVYGYTF
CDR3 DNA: TGTGCCAGCAGCATACGACACGGGGGCGTCTATGGCTACACCTTC

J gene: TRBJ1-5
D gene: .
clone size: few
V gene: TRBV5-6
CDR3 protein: CASSFFLGSGNQPQHF
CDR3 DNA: TGTGCCAGCAGCTTCTTCCTCGGGTCTGGCAATCAGCCCCAGCATTTT

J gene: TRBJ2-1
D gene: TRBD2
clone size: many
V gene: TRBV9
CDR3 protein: CASANGRAFYNEQFF
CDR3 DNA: TGTGCCAGCGCCAACGGGAGGGCCTTCTACAATGAGCAGTTCTTC

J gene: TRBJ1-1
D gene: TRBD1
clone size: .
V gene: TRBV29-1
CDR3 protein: CSVDPSGGTEAFF
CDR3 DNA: TGCAGCGTTGATCCTTCAGGGGGCACTGAAGCTTTCTTT

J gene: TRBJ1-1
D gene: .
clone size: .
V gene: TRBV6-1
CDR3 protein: CASSATLESEAFF
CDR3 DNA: TGTGCCAGCAGTGCGACATTGGAGTCTGAAGCTTTCTTT

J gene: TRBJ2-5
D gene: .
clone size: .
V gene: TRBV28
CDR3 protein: CASSLRGGGETQYF
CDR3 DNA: TGTGCCAGCAGTTTGAGAGGAGGGGGAGAGACCCAGTACTTC

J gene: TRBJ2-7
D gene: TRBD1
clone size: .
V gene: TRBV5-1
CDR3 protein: CASSSGPGQTYEQYF
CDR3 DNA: TGCGCCAGCAGCTCTGGACCGGGACAGACCTACGAGCAGTACTTC

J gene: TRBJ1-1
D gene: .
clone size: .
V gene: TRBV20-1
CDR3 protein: CSARGGGVEANTEAFF
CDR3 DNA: TGCAGTGCCCGAGGGGGGGGCGTCGAGGCGAACACTGAAGCTTTCTTT

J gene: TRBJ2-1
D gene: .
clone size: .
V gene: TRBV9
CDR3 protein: CASSPPVVDEQFF
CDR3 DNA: TGTGCCAGCAGCCCACCGGTTGTCGATGAGCAGTTCTTC

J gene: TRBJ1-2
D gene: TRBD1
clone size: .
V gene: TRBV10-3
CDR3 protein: CAINSGQGVEDYGYTF
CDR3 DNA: TGTGCCATCAATTCTGGACAGGGAGTTGAGGACTATGGCTACACCTTC

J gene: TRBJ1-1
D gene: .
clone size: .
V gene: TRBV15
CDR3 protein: CATSRVKVSNTEAFF
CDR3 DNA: TGTGCCACCAGCAGGGTCAAGGTGTCGAACACTGAAGCTTTCTTT

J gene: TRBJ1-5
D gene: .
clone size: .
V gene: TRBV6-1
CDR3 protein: CASSELRAQSNQPQHF
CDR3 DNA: TGTGCCAGCAGTGAACTAAGAGCTCAAAGCAATCAGCCCCAGCATTTT

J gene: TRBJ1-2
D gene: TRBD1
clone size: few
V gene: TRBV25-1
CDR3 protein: CASRGQGDLYGYTF
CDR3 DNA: TGTGCCAGCAGGGGACAGGGGGACCTCTATGGCTACACCTTC

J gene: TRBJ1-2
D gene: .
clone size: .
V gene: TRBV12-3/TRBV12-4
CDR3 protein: CASANRRSLYGYTF
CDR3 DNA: TGTGCCAGCGCCAACCGCCGCAGCTTATATGGCTACACCTTC

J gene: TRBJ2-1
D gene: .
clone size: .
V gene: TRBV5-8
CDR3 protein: CASSPPQGEQFF
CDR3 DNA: TGTGCCAGCAGCCCACCTCAGGGGGAGCAGTTCTTC

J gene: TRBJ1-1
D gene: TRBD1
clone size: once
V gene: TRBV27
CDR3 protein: CASSFGTGASRAFF
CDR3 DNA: TGTGCCAGCAGTTTCGGGACAGGGGCATCCCGTGCTTTCTTT

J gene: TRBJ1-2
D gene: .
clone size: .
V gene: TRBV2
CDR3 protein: CASREEGTNYGYTF
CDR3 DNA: TGTGCCAGCAGGGAGGAGGGAACTAACTATGGCTACACCTTC

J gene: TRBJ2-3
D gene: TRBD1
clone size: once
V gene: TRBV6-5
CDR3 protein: CASSPDRNPTDTQYF
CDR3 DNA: TGTGCCAGCAGTCCGGACAGGAATCCCACAGATACGCAGTATTTT

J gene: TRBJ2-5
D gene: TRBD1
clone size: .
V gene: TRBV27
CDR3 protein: CASSPNPGQGTNEQYF
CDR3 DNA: TGTGCCAGCAGCCCGAATCCGGGACAGGGAACGAATGAGCAGTACTTC

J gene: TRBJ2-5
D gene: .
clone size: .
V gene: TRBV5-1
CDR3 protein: CATKRGDNLETQYF
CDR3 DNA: TGCGCCACCAAAAGAGGGGACAACCTCGAGACCCAGTACTTC

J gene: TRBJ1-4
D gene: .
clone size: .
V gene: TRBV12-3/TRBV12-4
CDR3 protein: CASSLAWDKQNEKLFF
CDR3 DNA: TGTGCCAGCAGTTTAGCCTGGGACAAACAGAATGAAAAACTGTTTTTT

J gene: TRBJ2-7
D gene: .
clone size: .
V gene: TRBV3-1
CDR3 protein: CASSQDRAAPWEQYF
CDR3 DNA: TGTGCCAGCAGCCAAGATAGGGCAGCACCCTGGGAGCAGTACTTC

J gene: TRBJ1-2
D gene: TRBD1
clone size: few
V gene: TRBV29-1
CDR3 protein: CSVADGGGLSGYTF
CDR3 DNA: TGCAGCGTCGCTGATGGAGGGGGCTTGAGTGGCTACACCTTC

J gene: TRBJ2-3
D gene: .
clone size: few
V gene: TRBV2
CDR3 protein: CASSESWQGSQYF
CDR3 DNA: TGTGCCAGCAGTGAATCATGGCAGGGTAGTCAGTATTTT

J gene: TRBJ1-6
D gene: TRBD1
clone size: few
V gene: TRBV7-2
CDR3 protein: CASSSKAVQGANSPLHF
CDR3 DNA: TGTGCCAGCAGCTCCAAAGCCGTACAGGGGGCAAATTCACCCCTCCACTTT

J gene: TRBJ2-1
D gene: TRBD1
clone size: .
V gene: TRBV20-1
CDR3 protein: CSALDRVFYNEQFF
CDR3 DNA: TGCAGTGCGTTGGACAGGGTTTTCTACAATGAGCAGTTCTTC

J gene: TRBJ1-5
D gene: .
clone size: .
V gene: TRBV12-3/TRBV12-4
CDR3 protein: CASSLGGVASNQPQHF
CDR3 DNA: TGTGCCAGCAGTTTAGGCGGGGTAGCAAGCAATCAGCCCCAGCATTTT

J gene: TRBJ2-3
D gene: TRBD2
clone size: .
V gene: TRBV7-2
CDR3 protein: CASSFLGLDWRNTDTQYF
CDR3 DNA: TGTGCCAGCAGCTTTCTTGGACTAGATTGGCGGAACACAGATACGCAGTATTTT

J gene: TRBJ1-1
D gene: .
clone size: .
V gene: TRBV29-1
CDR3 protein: CSVELRDPTEAFF
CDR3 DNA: TGCAGCGTTGAACTACGGGACCCCACTGAAGCTTTCTTT

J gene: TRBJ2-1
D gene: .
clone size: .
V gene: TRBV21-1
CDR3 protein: CASSKWKFF
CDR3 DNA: TGTGCCAGCAGCAAATGGAAGTTCTTC

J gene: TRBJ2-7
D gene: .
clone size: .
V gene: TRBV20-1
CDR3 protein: CSARSDTQSEQYF
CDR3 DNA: TGCAGTGCTAGGAGTGACACACAGAGCGAGCAGTACTTC

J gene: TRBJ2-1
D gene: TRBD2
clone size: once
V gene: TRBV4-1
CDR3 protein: CASSPAGTSRGNEQFF
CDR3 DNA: TGCGCCAGCAGCCCGGCCGGGACTAGCAGGGGGAATGAGCAGTTCTTC

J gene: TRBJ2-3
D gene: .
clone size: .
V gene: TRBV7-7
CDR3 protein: CASSRGTSRTDTQYF
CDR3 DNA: TGTGCCAGCAGCAGAGGGACTTCCCGCACAGATACGCAGTATTTT

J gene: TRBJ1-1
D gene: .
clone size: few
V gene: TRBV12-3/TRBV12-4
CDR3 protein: CASNSRENTEAFF
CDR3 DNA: TGTGCCAGCAATTCTCGGGAGAACACTGAAGCTTTCTTT

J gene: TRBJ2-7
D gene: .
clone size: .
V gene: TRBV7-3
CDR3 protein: CASSHAGNNEQYF
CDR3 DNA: TGTGCCAGCAGTCATGCAGGTAACAATGAGCAGTACTTC

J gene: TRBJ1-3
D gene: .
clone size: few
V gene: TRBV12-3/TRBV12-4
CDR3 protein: CASGTPTRWAGNTIYF
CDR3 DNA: TGTGCCAGCGGCACCCCCACTAGGTGGGCCGGAAACACCATATATTTT

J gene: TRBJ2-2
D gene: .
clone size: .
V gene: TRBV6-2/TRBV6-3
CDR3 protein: CASSYVPWSGELFF
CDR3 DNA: TGTGCCAGCAGTTACGTGCCTTGGTCCGGGGAGCTGTTTTTT

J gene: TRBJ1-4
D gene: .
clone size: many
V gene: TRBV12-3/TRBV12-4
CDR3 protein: CASSLSGVSNEKLFF
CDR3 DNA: TGTGCCAGCAGTTTATCTGGGGTCTCTAATGAAAAACTGTTTTTT

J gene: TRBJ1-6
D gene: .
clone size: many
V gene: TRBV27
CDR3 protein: CASSLSGSSYNSPLHF
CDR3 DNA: TGCGCCAGCAGCTTGTCGGGGAGCTCCTATAATTCACCCCTCCACTTT

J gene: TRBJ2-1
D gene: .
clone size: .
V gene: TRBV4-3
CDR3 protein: CASSQGIGVIYNEQFF
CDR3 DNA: TGCGCCAGCAGCCAAGGGATAGGGGTTATTTACAATGAGCAGTTCTTC

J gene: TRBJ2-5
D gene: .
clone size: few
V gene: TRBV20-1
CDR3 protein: CSALHRGAQETQYF
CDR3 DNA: TGCAGTGCCCTTCATCGGGGGGCCCAAGAGACCCAGTACTTC